This T cell receptor beta chain derives from a study of chemoradiotherapy in HPV16-positive cancers. Germline CDR1 is MNHEY and CDR2 is SMNVEV (reference sequence). The CDR3 runs to 16 residues. The V end lost 5 bases, the J end lost 2 bases, and 16 bases lay between the germline ends. Data came from immunoSEQ multiplex PCR; TCRdb stores just in-frame clones and leaves some out. The data show around 11,000 clones, 70% to 85% seen once. This clonotype was obtained from a human donor with HPV-associated anogenital cancer. J is TRBJ1-5 and V is TRBV27; D call uncertain. Sample acquisition took place from a patient who underwent chemoradiotherapy. The CDR3 is CASSPNIGFGNQPQHF. The CDR3 bases are TGTGCCAGCAGTCCAAACATCGGGTTTGGCAATCAGCCCCAGCATTTT.